A selection of T cell receptor beta chains follows, all from one sample in a study of technical replicates of blood from a few donors. Here immunoSEQ multiplex PCR was the method, and the copy in TCRdb shows in-frame clones only, minus some. This sample has roughly 76,000 clones, with around 94% found just once. Sequencing used T cells isolated from PBMCs. These receptors originate from a human donor in good health. Both conserved end residues are part of each CDR3. A D gene is named only where the DNA matches it firmly. The size field is filled for only some rows; it gives once, few, many or a size class.

abundance,v_gene,d_gene,j_gene,CDR3nt,CDR3aa
.,TRBV6-1,.,TRBJ2-7,TGTGCCAGACGGTCAGGGATTTACGAGCAGTACTTC,CARRSGIYEQYF
.,TRBV6-5,.,TRBJ1-5,TGTGCCAGCAGTTACTCGATCGAGGGGGAGCCCCAGCATTTT,CASSYSIEGEPQHF
.,TRBV11-2,TRBD2,TRBJ2-3,TGTGCCAGCAGCTCGTCCTCTAGCGGTCGAGATACGCAGTATTTT,CASSSSSSGRDTQYF
.,TRBV4-1,TRBD2,TRBJ2-3,TGCGCCAGCAGCCCCCGTGCTACGGGGGGAATAGATACGCAGTATTTT,CASSPRATGGIDTQYF
few,TRBV6-5,.,TRBJ1-4,TGTGCCAGCAGCCGAGGGACGCGGGAAATTGAAAAACTGTTTTTT,CASSRGTREIEKLFF
.,TRBV11-3,.,TRBJ2-7,TGTGCCAGCAGCCTGGGACTTAACTACGAGCAGTACTTC,CASSLGLNYEQYF
.,TRBV2,TRBD1,TRBJ1-1,TGTGCCAGCAGTGCGGAACAGGGGGCAGGGATAACTGAAGCTTTCTTT,CASSAEQGAGITEAFF
.,TRBV15,.,TRBJ2-1,TGTGCCACCGGAATTAGGCGGCTGGGACTTACAAATGAGCAGTTCTTC,CATGIRRLGLTNEQFF
.,TRBV4-1,.,TRBJ2-7,TGCGCCAGCAGCCAAGGGCAGGTGGACTACGAGCAGTACTTC,CASSQGQVDYEQYF
.,TRBV29-1,TRBD1,TRBJ1-2,TGCAGCGTTGAAAGGGACAGGGATTATCATGGCTACACCTTC,CSVERDRDYHGYTF
.,TRBV29-1,.,TRBJ2-5,TGCAGCGTTGTTTTCCGGAGCCAACCCGAGACCCAGTACTTC,CSVVFRSQPETQYF
.,TRBV11-3,TRBD1,TRBJ2-6,TGTGCCAGCAGCTTAGGACAGGGACGCTCTGGGGCCAACGTCCTGACTTTC,CASSLGQGRSGANVLTF
.,TRBV29-1,TRBD1,TRBJ1-1,TGCAGCCTTACGGCAGGGGGAAGGTTCACTGAAGCTTTCTTT,CSLTAGGRFTEAFF
.,TRBV15,.,TRBJ2-3,TGTGCCACCAGCAGAGGACAGTTGAGCACAGATACGCAGTATTTT,CATSRGQLSTDTQYF
once,TRBV6-1,.,TRBJ2-3,TGTGCCAGCAGTGAAACCCCGGGTAGGGGACTGGATACGCAGTATTTT,CASSETPGRGLDTQYF
.,TRBV27,TRBD2,TRBJ2-7,TGTGCCAGCACATCAAGACTAGCGGGACTCCGCGAGCAGTACTTC,CASTSRLAGLREQYF
once,TRBV11-3,.,TRBJ2-3,TGTGCCAGCAGCTTAGAAGGAGGTGGCGGGGATGGAGATACGCAGTATTTT,CASSLEGGGGDGDTQYF
.,TRBV18,.,TRBJ1-2,TGTGCCACTGCGCCGGACACAGGGTATGGCTACACCTTC,CATAPDTGYGYTF
once,TRBV21-1,.,TRBJ1-1,TGTGCCAGCAGCGACAGGGGCCTACACGCGAACACTGAAGCTTTCTTT,CASSDRGLHANTEAFF
once,TRBV11-3,.,TRBJ1-1,TGTGCCAGCAGCTTAGACGCAGGGAAAGGGAACACTGAAGCTTTCTTT,CASSLDAGKGNTEAFF
.,TRBV7-8,.,TRBJ1-2,TGTGCCAGCAGCTCGGACAGAATTCGAACGGACTATGGCTACACCTTC,CASSSDRIRTDYGYTF
once,TRBV6-1,TRBD2,TRBJ2-3,TGTGCCAGCACGGCGGGAGCTTCTACAGATACGCAGTATTTT,CASTAGASTDTQYF
.,TRBV28,.,TRBJ2-7,TGTGCCAGCAGTTTACCCAGCGAGCAGTACTTC,CASSLPSEQYF
.,TRBV27,TRBD1,TRBJ2-7,TGTGCCAACCCTCGGGGACAGCCGATTCGGTACGAGCAGTACTTC,CANPRGQPIRYEQYF
once,TRBV5-6,.,TRBJ1-2,TGTGCCAGCAGCTTAGACTATTTCGGGGGCTACACCTTC,CASSLDYFGGYTF
once,TRBV10-3,TRBD1,TRBJ1-2,TGTGCCATCAAAGGGACAGGGGATAACTATGGCTACACCTTC,CAIKGTGDNYGYTF
.,TRBV5-4,.,TRBJ1-3,TGTGCCAGCAGCGGCAGGGGTAGCGGAAACACCATATATTTT,CASSGRGSGNTIYF
.,TRBV11-2,.,TRBJ2-3,TGTGCCAGCAGCTTCAACGGGGTACATTCCACAGATACGCAGTATTTT,CASSFNGVHSTDTQYF
.,TRBV6-1,.,TRBJ1-1,TGTGCCAGCAGTGAATTAACAGTTGGTACTGAAGCTTTCTTT,CASSELTVGTEAFF
.,TRBV25-1,.,TRBJ2-5,TGTGCCAGCAGTGAATTAGCGTTGGCCCAGTACTTC,CASSELALAQYF
.,TRBV5-1,.,TRBJ2-3,TGCGCCAGCAGCGGGGGGTGGGGCACAGATACGCAGTATTTT,CASSGGWGTDTQYF
.,TRBV27,.,TRBJ1-1,TGTGCCAGCAGTTTGAACAGTGGGCACACTGAAGCTTTCTTT,CASSLNSGHTEAFF
once,TRBV5-1,TRBD2,TRBJ2-7,TGCGCCAGCAGCTTAACTAGCGGTTCCTCCTACGAGCAGTACTTC,CASSLTSGSSYEQYF
.,TRBV9,TRBD1,TRBJ2-3,TGTGCCAGCAGCGCGGGACAGGGTAGGGATACGCAGTATTTT,CASSAGQGRDTQYF
.,TRBV30,TRBD2,TRBJ2-1,TGTGCCTGGTCTGGGGGGGAGGGTACATACAATGAGCAGTTCTTC,CAWSGGEGTYNEQFF
few,TRBV2,.,TRBJ1-5,TGTGCCAGCAGCGGCACAGGGTGGCAGCCCCAGCATTTT,CASSGTGWQPQHF
.,TRBV5-1,TRBD1,TRBJ1-2,TGCGCCAGCAGAGATCCCGGACAGGGGACTAACTATGGCTACACCTTC,CASRDPGQGTNYGYTF
.,TRBV7-9,.,TRBJ1-2,TGTGCCAGCAGCTTACAGGGTAGCTACACCTTC,CASSLQGSYTF
.,TRBV5-1,.,TRBJ2-7,TGCGCCAGCAGGGCGGGACCGACTAACGAGCAGTACTTC,CASRAGPTNEQYF
.,TRBV2,.,TRBJ2-2,TGTGCCAGCAGTGAAGCGCGGGACGGATTATCGAACACCGGGGAGCTGTTTTTT,CASSEARDGLSNTGELFF
.,TRBV27,.,TRBJ2-7,TGTGCCAGCAGTTACGGGGTGGCCTCAGTTTACGAGCAGTACTTC,CASSYGVASVYEQYF
.,TRBV29-1,.,TRBJ2-3,TGCAGCGTAGCCGACAGGGCGGGGATCACAGATACGCAGTATTTT,CSVADRAGITDTQYF
.,TRBV1,.,TRBJ2-7,TGCACCAGCAGCCGGGATGCGGAGGGGGCGAAACCGGGGGAGCAGTACTTC,CTSSRDAEGAKPGEQYF
.,TRBV7-9,.,TRBJ1-1,TGTGCCAGCAGCACCGGCGCTAGGGGCACTAAGAACACTGAAGCTTTCTTT,CASSTGARGTKNTEAFF
.,TRBV28,.,TRBJ2-6,TGTGCCAGCAGTTCGGTTCCCAACTCTGGGGCCAACGTCCTGACTTTC,CASSSVPNSGANVLTF
.,TRBV5-4,TRBD1,TRBJ1-2,TGTGCCAGCAGCCGCGGGGGGGGACAGGGGGCTGGCTATGGCTACACCTTC,CASSRGGGQGAGYGYTF
.,TRBV5-1,.,TRBJ2-2,TGCGCCAGCAGCTTGGAACTAGGGACCGGGGAGCTGTTTTTT,CASSLELGTGELFF
once,TRBV5-1,.,TRBJ2-7,TGCGCCAGCAGCTTGACAGGGGGGGACGAGCAGTACTTC,CASSLTGGDEQYF
.,TRBV9,TRBD1,TRBJ1-1,TGTGCCAGCAGCGCATGGGACAGGCCGGAGTTTGGCGGAGCTTTCTTT,CASSAWDRPEFGGAFF
.,TRBV18,.,TRBJ1-3,TGTGCCAGCTCACCAACCAGCTCTGGAAACACCATATATTTT,CASSPTSSGNTIYF
.,TRBV6-5,.,TRBJ2-7,TGTGCCAGCTCAGAGGGTACCTACGAGCAGTACTTC,CASSEGTYEQYF
.,TRBV5-1,TRBD1,TRBJ2-1,TGCGCCAGCAGCTTGGGGGCGCCAGGGGGCGAGCAGTTCTTC,CASSLGAPGGEQFF
.,TRBV5-1,.,TRBJ1-1,TGCGCCAGCAGCCTCTCTGGGGGCCGGAACACTGAAGCTTTCTTT,CASSLSGGRNTEAFF
.,TRBV25-1,TRBD1,TRBJ1-3,TGTGCCAGCAGTGAAAGGGGACAGGGGCAATATTTTGGAAACACCATATATTTT,CASSERGQGQYFGNTIYF
few,TRBV4-1,.,TRBJ2-3,TGCGCCAGCAGCCAAGCCGTGGGGTGGGGGCTGAATACGCAGTATTTT,CASSQAVGWGLNTQYF